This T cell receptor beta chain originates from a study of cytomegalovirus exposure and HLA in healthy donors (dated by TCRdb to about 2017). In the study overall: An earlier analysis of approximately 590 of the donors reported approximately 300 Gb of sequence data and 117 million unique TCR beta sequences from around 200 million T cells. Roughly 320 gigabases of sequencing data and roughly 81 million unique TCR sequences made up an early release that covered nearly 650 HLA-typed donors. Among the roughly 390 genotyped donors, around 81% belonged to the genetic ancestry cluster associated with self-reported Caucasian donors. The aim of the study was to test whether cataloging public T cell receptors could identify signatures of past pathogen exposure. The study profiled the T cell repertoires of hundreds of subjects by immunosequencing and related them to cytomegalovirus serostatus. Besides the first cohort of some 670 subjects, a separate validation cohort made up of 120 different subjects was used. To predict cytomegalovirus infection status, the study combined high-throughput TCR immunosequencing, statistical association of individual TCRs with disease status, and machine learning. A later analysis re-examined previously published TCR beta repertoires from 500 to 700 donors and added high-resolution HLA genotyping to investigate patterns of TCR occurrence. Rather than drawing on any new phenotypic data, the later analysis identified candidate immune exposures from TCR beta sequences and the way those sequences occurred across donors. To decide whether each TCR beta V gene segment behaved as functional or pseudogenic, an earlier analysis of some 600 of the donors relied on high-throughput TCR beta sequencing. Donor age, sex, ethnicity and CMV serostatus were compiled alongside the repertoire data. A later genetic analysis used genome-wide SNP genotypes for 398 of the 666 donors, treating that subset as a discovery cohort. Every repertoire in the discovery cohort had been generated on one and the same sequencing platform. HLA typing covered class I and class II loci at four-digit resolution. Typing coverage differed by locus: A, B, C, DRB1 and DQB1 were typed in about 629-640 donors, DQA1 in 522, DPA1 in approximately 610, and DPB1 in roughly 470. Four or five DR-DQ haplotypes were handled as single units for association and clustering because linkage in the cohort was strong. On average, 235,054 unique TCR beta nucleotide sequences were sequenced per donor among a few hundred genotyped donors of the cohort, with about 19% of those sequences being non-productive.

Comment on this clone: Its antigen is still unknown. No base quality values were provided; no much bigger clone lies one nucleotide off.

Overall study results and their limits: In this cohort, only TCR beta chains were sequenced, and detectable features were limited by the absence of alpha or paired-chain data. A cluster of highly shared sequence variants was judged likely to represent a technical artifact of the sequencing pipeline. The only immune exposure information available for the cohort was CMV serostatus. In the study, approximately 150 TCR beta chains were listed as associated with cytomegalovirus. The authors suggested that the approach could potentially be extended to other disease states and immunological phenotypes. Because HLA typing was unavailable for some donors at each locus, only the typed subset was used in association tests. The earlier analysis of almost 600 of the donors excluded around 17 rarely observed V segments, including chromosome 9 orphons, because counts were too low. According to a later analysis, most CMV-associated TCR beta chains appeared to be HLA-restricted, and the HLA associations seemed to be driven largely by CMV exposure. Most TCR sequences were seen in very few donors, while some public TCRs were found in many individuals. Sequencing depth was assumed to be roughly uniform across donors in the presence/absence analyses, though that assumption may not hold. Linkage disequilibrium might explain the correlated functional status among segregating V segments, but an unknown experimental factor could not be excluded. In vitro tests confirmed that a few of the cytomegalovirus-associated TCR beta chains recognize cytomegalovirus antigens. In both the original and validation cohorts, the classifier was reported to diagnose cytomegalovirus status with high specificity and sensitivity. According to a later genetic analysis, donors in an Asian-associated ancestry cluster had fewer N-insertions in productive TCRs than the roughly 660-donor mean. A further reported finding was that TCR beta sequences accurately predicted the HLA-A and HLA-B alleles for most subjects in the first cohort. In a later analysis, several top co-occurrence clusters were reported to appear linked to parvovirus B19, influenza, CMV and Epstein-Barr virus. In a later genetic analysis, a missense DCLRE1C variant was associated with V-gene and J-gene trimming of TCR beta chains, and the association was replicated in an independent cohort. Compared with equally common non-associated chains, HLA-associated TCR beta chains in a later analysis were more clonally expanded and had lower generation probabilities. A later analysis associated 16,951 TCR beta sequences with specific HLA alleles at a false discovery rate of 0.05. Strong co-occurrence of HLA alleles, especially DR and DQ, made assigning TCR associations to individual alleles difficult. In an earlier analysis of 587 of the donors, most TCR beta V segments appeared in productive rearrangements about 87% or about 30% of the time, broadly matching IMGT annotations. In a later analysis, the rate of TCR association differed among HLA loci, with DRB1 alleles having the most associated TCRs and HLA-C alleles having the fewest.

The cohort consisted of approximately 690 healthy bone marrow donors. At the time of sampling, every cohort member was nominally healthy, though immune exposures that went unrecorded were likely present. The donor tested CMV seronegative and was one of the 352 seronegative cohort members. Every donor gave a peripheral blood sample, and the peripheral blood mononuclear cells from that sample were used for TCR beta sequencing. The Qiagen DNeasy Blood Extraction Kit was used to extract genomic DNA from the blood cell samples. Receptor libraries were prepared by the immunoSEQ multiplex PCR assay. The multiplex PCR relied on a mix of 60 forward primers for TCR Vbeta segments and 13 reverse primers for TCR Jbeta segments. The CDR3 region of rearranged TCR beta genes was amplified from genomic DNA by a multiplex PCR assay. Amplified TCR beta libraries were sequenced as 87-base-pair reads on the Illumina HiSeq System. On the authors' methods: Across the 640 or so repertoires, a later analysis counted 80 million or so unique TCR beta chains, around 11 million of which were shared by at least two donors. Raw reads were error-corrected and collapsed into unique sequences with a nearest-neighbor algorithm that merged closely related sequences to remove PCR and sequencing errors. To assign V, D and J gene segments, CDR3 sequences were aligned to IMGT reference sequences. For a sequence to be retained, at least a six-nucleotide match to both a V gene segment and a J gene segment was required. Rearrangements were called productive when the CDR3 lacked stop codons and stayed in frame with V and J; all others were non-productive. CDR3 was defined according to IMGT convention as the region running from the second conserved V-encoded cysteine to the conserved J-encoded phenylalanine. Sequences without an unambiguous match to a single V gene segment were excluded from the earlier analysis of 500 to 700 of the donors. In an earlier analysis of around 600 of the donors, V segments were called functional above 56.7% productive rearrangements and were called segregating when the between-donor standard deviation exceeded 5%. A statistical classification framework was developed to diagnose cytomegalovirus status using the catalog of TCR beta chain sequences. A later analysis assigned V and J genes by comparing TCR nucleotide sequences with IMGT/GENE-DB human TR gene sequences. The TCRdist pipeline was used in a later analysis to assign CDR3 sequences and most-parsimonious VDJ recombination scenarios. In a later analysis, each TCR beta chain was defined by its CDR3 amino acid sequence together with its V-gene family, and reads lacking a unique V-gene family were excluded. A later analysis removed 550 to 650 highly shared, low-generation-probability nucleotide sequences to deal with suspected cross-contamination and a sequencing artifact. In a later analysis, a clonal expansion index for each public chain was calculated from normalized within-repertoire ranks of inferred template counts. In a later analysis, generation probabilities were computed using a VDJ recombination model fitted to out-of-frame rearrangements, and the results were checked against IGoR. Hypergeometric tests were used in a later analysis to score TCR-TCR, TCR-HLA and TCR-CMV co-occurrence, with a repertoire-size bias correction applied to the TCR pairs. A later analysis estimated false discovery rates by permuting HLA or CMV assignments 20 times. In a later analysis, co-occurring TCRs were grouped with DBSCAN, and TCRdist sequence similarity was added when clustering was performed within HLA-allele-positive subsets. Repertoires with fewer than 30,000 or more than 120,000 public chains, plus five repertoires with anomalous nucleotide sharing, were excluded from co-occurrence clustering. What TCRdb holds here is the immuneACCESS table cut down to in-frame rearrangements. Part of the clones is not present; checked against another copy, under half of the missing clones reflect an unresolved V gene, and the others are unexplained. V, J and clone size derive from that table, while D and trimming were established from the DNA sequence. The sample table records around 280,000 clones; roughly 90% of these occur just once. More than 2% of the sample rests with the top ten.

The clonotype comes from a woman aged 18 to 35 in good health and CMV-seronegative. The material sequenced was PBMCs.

The DNA sequence follows: TGTGCCAGCAGTTTCTCGGCACCGCCAGGTCAAGAGACCCAGTACTTC. It codes for CASSFSAPPGQETQYF. The chain couples TRBV6-5 to TRBJ2-5; no D segment can be confidently identified. From a lookup of the germline V gene, CDR1 and CDR2 are MNHEY and SVGAGI. Counted from cysteine to phenylalanine, this CDR3 has 16 amino acids. The kept DNA is CDR3 alone, 48 bases in frame from the first base. V is clipped by 4 bases and J by 2 bases, and the sequence between their germline boundaries is 17 bases long.